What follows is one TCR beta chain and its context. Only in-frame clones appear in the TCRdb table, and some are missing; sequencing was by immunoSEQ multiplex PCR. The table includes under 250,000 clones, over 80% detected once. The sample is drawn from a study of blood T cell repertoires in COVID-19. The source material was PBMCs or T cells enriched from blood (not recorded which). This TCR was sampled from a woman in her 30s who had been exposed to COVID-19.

The CDR3 is CAISFGTSGLYNEQFF. The CDR3 bases are TGTGCCATCAGCTTCGGGACTAGCGGATTATACAATGAGCAGTTCTTC. The chain employs TRBV10-3 and TRBJ2-1, with 11 nucleotides matching TRBD2. The CDR3 spans 16 residues. J gave up 4 bases and V 6 bases, and 8 bases lay outside the gene matches. Germline CDR1 reads ENHRY; CDR2 reads SYGVKD.